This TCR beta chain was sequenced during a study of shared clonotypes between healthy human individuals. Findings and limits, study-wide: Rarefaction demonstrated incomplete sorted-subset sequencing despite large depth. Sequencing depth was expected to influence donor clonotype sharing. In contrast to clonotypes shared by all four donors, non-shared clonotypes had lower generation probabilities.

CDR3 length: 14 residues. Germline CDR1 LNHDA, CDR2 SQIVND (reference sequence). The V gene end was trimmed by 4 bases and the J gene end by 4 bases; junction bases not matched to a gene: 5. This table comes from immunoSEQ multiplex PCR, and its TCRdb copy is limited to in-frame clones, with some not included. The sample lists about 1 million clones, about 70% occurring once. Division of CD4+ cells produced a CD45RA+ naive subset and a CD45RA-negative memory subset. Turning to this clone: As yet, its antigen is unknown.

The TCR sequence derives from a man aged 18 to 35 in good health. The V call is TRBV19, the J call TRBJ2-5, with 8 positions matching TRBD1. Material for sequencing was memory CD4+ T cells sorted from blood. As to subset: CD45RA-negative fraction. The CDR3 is CASSRTGLRETQYF. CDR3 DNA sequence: TGTGCCAGTAGTAGGACAGGGCTTAGAGAGACCCAGTACTTC.